This T cell receptor beta chain was recovered during a study of metastatic and nonmetastatic thyroid tumors. MiXCR re-clonotyped the PCR reads for TCRdb. Here the sample spans 30,000 to 45,000 clones, roughly 28% being singletons. Patients underwent thyroid surgery, and none had received any treatment before it. This clone is medium-sized in the sample. The sequenced sample consisted of blood. This TCR derives from a male donor with papillary thyroid cancer or a benign thyroid nodule (not recorded which). Some clones in this sample may be carry-over from other donors' samples.

CDR3 nucleotides: TGTGCCAGCAGTAATAGGGGTATGGCGGGGAGACCTTACGAGCAGTACTTC. This sequence encodes CASSNRGMAGRPYEQYF. V is TRBV28 and J is TRBJ2-7, with D possibly TRBD2 on 6 matching bases. The germline CDR1 and CDR2 sequences are MDHEN and SYDVKM. The CDR3 contains 17 residues. Trimming removed 5 bases at V and 4 bases at J, with 24 bases between.